The 29 T cell receptor beta chains below come from one sample, sequenced in a study of blood T cell repertoires in COVID-19 (dated by TCRdb to the early 2020s). Library preparation was by the immunoSEQ multiplex PCR assay. TCRdb re-hosts the immuneACCESS table, in-frame sequences only. Its copies lack some clones; in the studies checked, an unresolved V gene accounts for under half of them, and the cause for the rest is not known. For this sample the table gives a few hundred thousand clones, of which roughly 89% were detected only once. The ten largest clones take up 0.8% to 0.9% of the sample. Specimen: peripheral blood. These receptors were obtained from a man aged 18-30 years with COVID-19, enrolled during active disease.

This chain joins TRBV18 and TRBJ2-7; 13 bases line up with TRBD2. The CDR3 spans 14 residues. CDR1 and CDR2 (germline): KGHSH, LQKENI. The trim removed 3 bases at V and 7 bases at J, leaving 3 bases unmatched. The DNA of the CDR3 is TGTGCCAGCTCACCCACTAGCGGGAGGGAAGAGCAGTACTTC. Protein: CASSPTSGREEQYF.

The chain employs TRBV6-5 and TRBJ2-7; D may be TRBD1 (6 bases). In germline, CDR1 is MNHEY, CDR2 SVGAGI. The CDR3 is 15 amino acids. V gave up 1 base and J gave up 0 bases, with 10 bases separating them. CDR3 protein: CASSYYQDSSYEQYF. CDR3 bases: TGTGCCAGCAGTTACTACCAGGACAGCTCCTACGAGCAGTACTTC.

The chain is built from TRBV20-1 and TRBJ2-1; 7 bases agree with TRBD2. The CDR3 has 15 residues. Germline-derived CDR1 and CDR2 are DFQATT and SNEGSKA (reference sequence). J was trimmed by 4 bases and V by 3 bases; bases with no gene match: 9. The CDR3 here is CSASRPSGAYNEQFF. The CDR3 coding sequence is TGCAGTGCTAGTCGGCCTAGCGGAGCTTACAATGAGCAGTTCTTC.

The V gene is TRBV10-2, the J gene TRBJ1-5; a possible D gene is TRBD1 (6 bases). Trimming shortened V by 7 bases and J by 4 bases, and 11 bases separated the two germline ends. Looked up from germline, CDR1 is WSHSY and CDR2 is SAAADI. This CDR3 contains 13 residues. The CDR3 reads CASNVGGNQPQHF. CDR3 DNA sequence: TGCGCCAGCAATGTAGGGGGAAATCAGCCCCAGCATTTT.

This chain uses TRBV6-5 with TRBJ1-2; 11 bases are shared with TRBD1. Looked up from germline, CDR1 is MNHEY and CDR2 is SVGAGI. The CDR3 runs to 14 residues. With 6 bases clipped from V and 7 bases from J, the junction kept 7 bases outside the gene matches. CDR3: CASSPRTGGSGYTF. The CDR3 nucleotides read TGTGCCAGCAGCCCCCGGACAGGGGGCAGTGGCTACACCTTC.

V gene TRBV11-2 combines with J gene TRBJ1-6, with TRBD1 identical over 7 bases. V shed 5 bases and J 8 bases; nucleotides not matched to a gene: 9. The CDR3 has 15 amino acids. Germline CDR1 is SGHAT and CDR2 is FQNNGV. The CDR3 reads CASSGGGRGDSPLHF. The CDR3 nucleotides read TGTGCCAGCAGCGGGGGCGGCAGGGGGGATTCACCCCTCCACTTT. Together with reference TRBV11-2 and TRBJ1-6, the CDR3 gives the full variable domain: EAGVAQSPRYKIIEKRQSVAFWCNPISGHATLYWYQQILGQGPKLLIQFQNNGVVDDSQLPKDRFSAERLKGVDSTLKIQPAKLEDSAVYLCASSGGGRGDSPLHFGNGTRLTVT.

This chain links TRBV29-1 with TRBJ2-1, with 10 bases that match TRBD2. V dropped 7 bases and J dropped 3; count of bases not matched to a gene: 6. The CDR3 contains 14 residues. Germline V CDR1 and CDR2: SQVTM, ANQGSEA. CDR3 in amino acids: CSEALAGVYNEQFF. The CDR3 DNA is TGCAGCGAGGCGCTAGCGGGAGTCTACAATGAGCAGTTCTTC.

This chain links TRBV6-5 with TRBJ2-1; a possible D gene is TRBD2 (6 bases). The CDR3 is 15 amino acids. Germline lookup yields CDR1 MNHEY and CDR2 SVGAGI. Trimming stripped 5 bases from V and 4 bases from J, with 15 bases between. The CDR3 DNA reads TGTGCCAGCAGTCGGGACTCCACAAATTACAATGAGCAGTTCTTC. Translation: CASSRDSTNYNEQFF.

The chain carries TRBV6-5 and TRBJ1-2, with 7 bases lining up with TRBD1. Looked up from germline, CDR1 is MNHEY and CDR2 is SVGAGI. V shed 2 bases, J shed 4 bases, and the junction held 10 bases outside the gene matches. This CDR3 contains 16 residues. Written as DNA, the CDR3 is TGTGCCAGCAGTTACGGGACAGCGGGCGCCGGCTATGGCTACACCTTC. As protein: CASSYGTAGAGYGYTF.

This clone has just a few counts. The rearrangement uses TRBV11-2 and TRBJ2-5, with 8 bases that match TRBD2. Trimming at V came to 4 bases and at J to 4 bases, leaving 11 bases not matched to a gene. CDR1 and CDR2 (germline): SGHAT, FQNNGV. The CDR3 is 16 residues long. The CDR3 here is CASSSQAGDIGETQYF. In DNA, the CDR3 is TGTGCCAGCAGCTCCCAAGCGGGGGATATAGGAGAGACCCAGTACTTC.

This chain connects TRBV7-3 to TRBJ2-1; maybe TRBD2 (5 bases). CDR1 is SGHTA and CDR2 is FQGTGA in the germline V gene. V shed 5 bases and J shed 0 bases, with 17 bases lying between them. The length of the CDR3 is 17 residues. CDR3 bases: TGTGCCAGCAGCCCTAGACTGAGCGGTAGCTCCTACAATGAGCAGTTCTTC. As protein: CASSPRLSGSSYNEQFF.

The chain couples TRBV25-1 to TRBJ1-2, with 7 bases lining up with TRBD1. There are 16 residues in the CDR3. After removal of 1 base from V and 6 bases from J, the junction contained 11 bases not matched to a gene. Per the germline V gene, CDR1 is MGHDK and CDR2 is SYGVNS. CDR3 loop: CASSEFQTGKRDGYTF. As DNA, the CDR3 is TGTGCCAGCAGTGAATTCCAGACAGGGAAAAGGGATGGCTACACCTTC.

The rearrangement joins TRBV10-3 to TRBJ2-1, with TRBD2 identical over 9 bases. This CDR3 contains 15 residues. V shed 11 bases and J 6 bases; nucleotides not matched to a gene: 14. Germline CDR1 is ENHRY and CDR2 is SYGVKD. The chain's CDR3 is CAAAGEAGGTNEQFF. The CDR3 DNA reads as TGTGCCGCGGCGGGGGAAGCGGGAGGTACCAATGAGCAGTTCTTC.

The rearrangement uses TRBV7-2 and TRBJ2-7; no reliable D call. The CDR3 length is 14 residues. V was clipped by 0 bases and J by 3 bases, with 9 bases between them. Germline V CDR1 and CDR2: SGHTA, FQGNSA. The DNA for the CDR3 is TGTGCCAGCAGCTTAGCGGCGACGGGCTACGAGCAGTACTTC. This codes for CASSLAATGYEQYF.

This chain joins TRBV13 and TRBJ2-7; weak D call: TRBD2 (6 bases). V lost 0 bases, J lost 5 bases, and 11 bases lay in between. The CDR3 runs 14 residues. Germline V lookup: CDR1 PRHDT, CDR2 FYEKMQ (reference sequence). DNA for the CDR3: TGTGCCAGCAGCTTAGGCCTAGCGAACCACGAGCAGTACTTC. This gives the protein CASSLGLANHEQYF.

A few counts support this clone. V and J are TRBV2 and TRBJ2-7; D gene uncertain. The length of the CDR3 is 11 residues. Germline CDR1 and CDR2: SNHLY and FYNNEI. The V end was cut by 8 bases, the J end by 3 bases, with 8 bases between. DNA of the CDR3: TGTGCCAGCGGAGATTTCTACGAGCAGTACTTC. The encoded protein is CASGDFYEQYF.

This chain connects TRBV27 to TRBJ2-7, with D possibly matching TRBD2 (5 bases). Looked up from germline, CDR1 is MNHEY and CDR2 is SMNVEV (reference sequence). V was cut by 4 bases and J by 0 bases, with 19 bases left in between. The CDR3 loop spans 17 amino acids. Here the CDR3 DNA reads TGTGCCAGCAGTTCCTACCGACGGACTGCGAGCTCCTACGAGCAGTACTTC. As protein: CASSSYRRTASSYEQYF.

The chain couples TRBV7-9 to TRBJ2-1; 9 nucleotides agree with TRBD2. Germline lookup yields CDR1 SEHNR and CDR2 FQNEAQ (reference sequence). V lost 3 bases to trimming and J lost 3 bases; unmatched junction nucleotides: 9. There are 17 residues in the CDR3. CDR3 in amino acids: CASSLGETSGYYNEQFF. DNA for the CDR3: TGTGCCAGCAGCTTGGGCGAGACTAGCGGATACTACAATGAGCAGTTCTTC.

This chain uses TRBV10-3 with TRBJ2-2, with 8 bases matching TRBD1. The V segment lost 0 bases and the J segment 0 bases; nucleotides outside the gene matches: 3. The CDR3 consists of 17 residues. Germline V gene lookup returns CDR1 ENHRY and CDR2 SYGVKD. CDR3 DNA: TGTGCCATCAGTGAGTCGAAGGGACAGGCGAACACCGGGGAGCTGTTTTTT. Its translation: CAISESKGQANTGELFF.

The chain combines TRBV11-2 with TRBJ2-7; 8 nucleotides agree with TRBD1. The CDR3 has 16 residues. The V gene end was trimmed by 5 bases and the J gene end by 0 bases; junction bases not matched to a gene: 9. Germline lookup yields CDR1 SGHAT and CDR2 FQNNGV. CDR3 sequence reads: CASSLKGQDTSYEQYF. The CDR3 DNA reads as TGTGCCAGCAGCCTCAAGGGACAGGACACCTCCTACGAGCAGTACTTC.

The J gene is TRBJ2-7, the V gene TRBV19; weak D call: TRBD1 (6 bases). Germline assignment: CDR1 LNHDA and CDR2 SQIVND (reference sequence). Trimming removed 3 bases from V and 2 bases from J, with 14 bases in between. The CDR3 spans 15 residues. CDR3 amino acids: CASSIREDSTYEQYF. For the CDR3, the DNA is TGTGCCAGTAGTATTCGAGAGGACAGCACCTACGAGCAGTACTTC.

For this clone: This specimen includes other DNA sequences encoding the same CDR3. This sequence joins TRBV7-9 and TRBJ1-5; 8 nucleotides match TRBD1. The junction had 6 bases not matched to a gene; V was cut back by 4 bases and J by 4 bases. Per germline, CDR1 SEHNR and CDR2 FQNEAQ (reference sequence). The CDR3 has 15 residues. The CDR3 DNA sequence: TGTGCCAGCAGCTCCGGACAGGGCGCTAATCAGCCCCAGCATTTT. Protein product: CASSSGQGANQPQHF.

The chain combines TRBV4-1 with TRBJ2-1, with 11 bases lining up with TRBD2. With 3 bases clipped from V and 6 bases from J, the junction kept 10 bases outside the gene matches. CDR1 is MGHRA, CDR2 YSYEKL, per germline. The length of the CDR3 is 17 residues. The CDR3 is CASSHAPGLAVVNEQFF. CDR3 nucleotides: TGCGCCAGCAGCCATGCACCGGGACTAGCGGTTGTCAATGAGCAGTTCTTC.

This clone was seen repeatedly, ten times or more. The V call is TRBV18, the J call TRBJ2-2; D may be TRBD2 (5 bases). CDR3 length: 18 amino acids. Per the germline V gene, CDR1 is KGHSH and CDR2 is LQKENI. V shed 4 bases and J shed 2 bases, with 20 bases lying between them. CDR3 sequence reads: CASSQAPGNTGNTGELFF. The CDR3 region has the DNA TGTGCCAGCTCACAAGCCCCCGGGAACACCGGAAACACCGGGGAGCTGTTTTTT.

The chain uses TRBV7-9 and TRBJ1-4, with D possibly being TRBD1 (6 bases). Trimming took 2 bases from V and 0 from J, leaving 7 bases between them. The germline gives CDR1 SEHNR, CDR2 FQNEAQ (reference sequence). The CDR3 has 15 amino acids. The CDR3 bases are TGTGCCAGCAGCTTAAGACAGGCAACTAATGAAAAACTGTTTTTT. This translates into CASSLRQATNEKLFF.

This sequence joins TRBV28 and TRBJ2-1, with 7 bases fitting TRBD2. The CDR3 length is 14 residues. After removal of 8 bases from V and 0 bases from J, the junction contained 4 bases not matched to a gene. Germline assignment: CDR1 MDHEN and CDR2 SYDVKM. This CDR3 is CASRRTSSYNEQFF. The CDR3 DNA reads TGTGCCAGCCGACGGACTAGCTCCTACAATGAGCAGTTCTTC.

The chain is built from TRBV2 and TRBJ2-7; D might be TRBD2 (5 bases). V was pared by 6 bases and J by 2 bases, with 11 bases between. The CDR3 spans 13 residues. From germline, CDR1 is SNHLY and CDR2 FYNNEI. The CDR3 loop reads CASRRVVTYEQYF. CDR3 bases: TGTGCCAGCAGGAGGGTAGTAACCTACGAGCAGTACTTC.

The chain joins TRBV12-3 or TRBV12-4 to TRBJ1-6; D possibly corresponds to TRBD1 (5 bases). There are 13 residues in the CDR3. The V and J ends lost 11 bases and 4 bases respectively, with 12 bases between them. As DNA, the CDR3 is TGTGCCTCTGGGGGGGTGTATAATTCACCCCTCCACTTT. It codes for CASGGVYNSPLHF.

The rearrangement links TRBV29-1 to TRBJ1-2; 8 bases agree with TRBD1. Germline lookup yields CDR1 SQVTM and CDR2 ANQGSEA. J was trimmed by 4 bases and V by 2 bases; bases with no gene match: 3. This CDR3 region has 13 residues. The CDR3 DNA sequence: TGCAGCGTTGAACGGCAGGGGGCCTATGGCTACACCTTC. It specifies CSVERQGAYGYTF.